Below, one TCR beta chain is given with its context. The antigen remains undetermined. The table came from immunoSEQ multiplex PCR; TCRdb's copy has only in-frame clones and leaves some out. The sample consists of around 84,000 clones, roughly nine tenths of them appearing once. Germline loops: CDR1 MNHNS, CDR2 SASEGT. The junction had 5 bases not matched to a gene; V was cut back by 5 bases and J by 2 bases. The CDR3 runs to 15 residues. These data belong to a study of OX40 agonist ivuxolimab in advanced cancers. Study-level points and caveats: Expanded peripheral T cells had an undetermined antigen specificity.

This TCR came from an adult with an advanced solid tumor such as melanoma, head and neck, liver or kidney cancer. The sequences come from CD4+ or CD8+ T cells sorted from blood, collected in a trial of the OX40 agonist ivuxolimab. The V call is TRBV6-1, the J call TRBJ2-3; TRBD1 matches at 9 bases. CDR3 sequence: CASSTDRGTTDTQYF. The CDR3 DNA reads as TGTGCCAGCAGTACCGACAGGGGGACCACAGATACGCAGTATTTT.